The 7 T cell receptor beta chains listed next were all sequenced from one sample in a study of control samples from healthy donors and cancer patients. Clones were sequenced by immunoSEQ multiplex PCR, and TCRdb holds only the in-frame ones, with some missing. The repertoire has 85,000 to 110,000 clones, roughly 89% of them found once; the top ten carry about 20%. The sequencing sample was made of PBMCs. Source of these receptors: a man between 60 and 75 years old with lung cancer.

The genes are TRBV28 and TRBJ1-4; D gene uncertain. Germline values: CDR1 MDHEN, CDR2 SYDVKM. CDR3 length: 14 amino acids. With 6 bases removed from V and 8 bases from J, the gap between germline ends came to 16 bases. The CDR3 region is CASRAGSGGEKLFF. CDR3 nucleotide sequence: TGTGCCAGCAGAGCCGGGTCCGGTGGGGAAAAACTGTTTTTT.

The chain has TRBV4-1 and TRBJ2-5; 9 bases are shared with TRBD1. Germline CDR1 reads MGHRA; CDR2 reads YSYEKL. Unmatched junction bases numbered 4, after V lost 0 bases and J lost 5 bases. The CDR3 covers 15 residues. CDR3 DNA sequence: TGCGCCAGCAGCCAAGAACAGGGGGCCGAGGAGACCCAGTACTTC. It yields the protein CASSQEQGAEETQYF.

The chain recombines TRBV5-4 with TRBJ2-3, with 9 bases aligning to TRBD2. The germline V gene has CDR1 SGHNT and CDR2 YYREEE (reference sequence). Trimming cost V 3 bases and J 0 bases; bases outside gene matches: 2. The CDR3 runs 15 residues. CDR3 in amino acids: CASSSAGGSTDTQYF. The CDR3 region has the DNA TGTGCCAGCAGCTCAGCGGGGGGCAGCACAGATACGCAGTATTTT.

V usage is TRBV19 and J usage is TRBJ2-2; TRBD1 is a possible D gene (6 bases). The CDR3 covers 15 residues. From germline, CDR1 is LNHDA and CDR2 SQIVND (reference sequence). The V end was cut by 5 bases, the J end by 2 bases, with 12 bases between. The CDR3 is CASSVRTANTGELFF. The CDR3 DNA reads TGTGCCAGTAGTGTTAGGACAGCTAACACCGGGGAGCTGTTTTTT.

The rearrangement joins TRBV7-2 to TRBJ2-2; 9 bases are a match to TRBD1. CDR1 is SGHTA and CDR2 is FQGNSA in the germline V gene. This CDR3 is built from 15 residues. V trimming: 4 bases; J trimming: 7 bases; junction bases outside the gene matches: 7. In DNA form, the CDR3 reads TGTGCCAGCAGCTCCCGGGACAGGGCAATCGGGGAGCTGTTTTTT. Protein: CASSSRDRAIGELFF. The full variable domain, with the rest looked up from reference TRBV7-2 and TRBJ2-2, is GAGVSQSPSNKVTEKGKDVELRCDPISGHTALYWYRQSLGQGLEFLIYFQGNSAPDKSGLPSDRFSAERTGGSVSTLTIQRTQQEDSAVYLCASSSRDRAIGELFFGEGSRLTVL.

The V and J genes are TRBV11-2 and TRBJ2-7, with D tentatively TRBD1 (5 bases). Germline CDR1 SGHAT, CDR2 FQNNGV. The CDR3 is made up of 13 amino acids. With 5 bases removed from V and 8 bases from J, the gap between germline ends came to 16 bases. The CDR3 is CASSPLDSSQQYF. CDR3 nucleotides: TGTGCCAGCAGCCCCCTTGACAGCAGCCAGCAGTACTTC.

The CDR3 DNA reads as TGTGCCAGCAGCTTGGGGCTAGCGGGGGGGCCCGCTACGCAGTATTTT. Translation gives CASSLGLAGGPATQYF. The rearrangement uses TRBV5-4 and TRBJ2-3, with 12 positions matching TRBD2. CDR1 is SGHNT and CDR2 is YYREEE in the germline V gene (reference sequence). The CDR3 covers 16 residues. With V trimmed by 0 bases and J by 8 bases, 7 bases remained unmatched.